Each of the 26 T cell receptor beta chains below was sequenced from the same sample in a study of Graves' ophthalmopathy and Graves' hyperthyroidism. Transcripts of RNA were the source for amplifying TCR beta CDR3 regions. Second-round multiplex PCR followed a first-round RT-PCR using HTBI primers. TCRdb re-called the multiplex PCR reads with MiXCR, one entry per CDR3 protein. The table lists about 1.2 million distinct CDR3 sequences, 36% of them singletons, with over 8.5% in the top ten. The specimen was peripheral blood or thyroid tissue (not recorded which). These TCRs come from an adult man with Graves' hyperthyroidism.

The chain combines TRBV7-2 with TRBJ2-5; D ambiguous. Trimming took off 5 bases at V and 5 bases at J, with 12 bases between the two ends. The CDR3 totals 13 residues. Germline V CDR1 and CDR2: SGHTA, FQGNSA. As DNA, the CDR3 is TGTGCCAGCAGCCCTACTGTATCGGAGACCCAGTACTTC. It encodes CASSPTVSETQYF.

This chain uses TRBV7-2 with TRBJ2-7; 7 bases are shared with TRBD1. The CDR3 contains 15 residues. CDR1 and CDR2 (germline): SGHTA, FQGNSA. V lost 4 bases and J lost 3; bases outside the gene matches: 9. The CDR3 coding sequence is TGTGCCAGCAGCTCCGACAGGGTAAGATACTACGAGCAGTACTTC. Its translation is CASSSDRVRYYEQYF. The whole variable domain, remainder taken from reference TRBV7-2 and TRBJ2-7, is GAGVSQSPSNKVTEKGKDVELRCDPISGHTALYWYRQSLGQGLEFLIYFQGNSAPDKSGLPSDRFSAERTGGSVSTLTIQRTQQEDSAVYLCASSSDRVRYYEQYFGPGTRLTVT.

The V and J genes are TRBV6-5 and TRBJ1-3; no clear D gene. The germline V gene has CDR1 MNHEY and CDR2 SVGAGI. This CDR3 region has 12 residues. Trimming pared 9 bases from V and 2 bases from J, leaving 8 bases between. In DNA, the CDR3 is TGTGCCAGTAAGACCCCTGGAAACACCATATATTTT. This gives the protein CASKTPGNTIYF.

This clonotype occurred a few times. V is TRBV28 and J is TRBJ1-6; a possible D gene is TRBD1 (5 bases). The V gene lost 6 bases and the J gene lost 8 bases, with 17 bases spanning the gap. CDR3 length: 15 residues. Germline CDR1 is MDHEN and CDR2 is SYDVKM. CDR3 sequence (DNA): TGTGCCAGCAGCTCGGGTGGGGCCTACGATTCACCCCTCCACTTT. Protein: CASSSGGAYDSPLHF.

Notes on this clonotype: This may come from a read error, since a much larger clone is one base off. V and J are TRBV12-3 or TRBV12-4 and TRBJ2-5; D not resolved. The CDR3 sequence is 13 residues long. The CDR3 region is CAGSPIGRETQYF. In nucleotides, the CDR3 is TGTGCCGGCAGCCCCATCGGACGAGAGACCCAGTACTTC.

This clonotype was observed a few times. A read error may explain this, as a much larger clone is one base away. The chain has TRBV7-6 and TRBJ2-7; possibly TRBD1 or TRBD2 for D (5 bases each). The V gene's germline CDR1 is SGHVS and CDR2 FNYEAQ. Trimming shortened V by 2 bases and J by 7 bases, and 15 bases separated the two germline ends. CDR3 length equals 14 residues. This chain's CDR3 is CASSLRGRGVEQYF. The CDR3 DNA is TGTGCCAGCAGCTTAAGGGGACGGGGTGTTGAGCAGTACTTC.

This clonotype was found a few times. This chain links TRBV7-2 with TRBJ1-1, with 8 positions matching TRBD1. V lost 8 bases, J lost 10 bases, and 6 bases stayed unmatched. Germline assignment: CDR1 SGHTA and CDR2 FQGNSA. CDR3 length equals 11 residues. The CDR3 protein is CASLNGQGAFF. CDR3 sequence (DNA): TGTGCCAGCTTGAATGGACAGGGAGCTTTCTTT. The whole variable domain, remainder taken from reference TRBV7-2 and TRBJ1-1, is GAGVSQSPSNKVTEKGKDVELRCDPISGHTALYWYRQSLGQGLEFLIYFQGNSAPDKSGLPSDRFSAERTGGSVSTLTIQRTQQEDSAVYLCASLNGQGAFFGQGTRLTVV.

Many counts were recorded for this clonotype. The chain uses TRBV29-1 and TRBJ1-1; D is unresolved. Germline CDR1 SQVTM, CDR2 ANQGSEA. V was pared by 6 bases and J by 5 bases, with 13 bases between. This CDR3 comprises 12 residues. CDR3 coding DNA: TGCAGCGTGGGCGAGGGCGGGACTGAAGCTTTCTTT. This translates into CSVGEGGTEAFF.

This clonotype was observed at least ten times. The chain has TRBV24-1 and TRBJ2-2, with TRBD1 matching 7 bases. Germline lookup yields CDR1 KGHDR and CDR2 SFDVKD. The CDR3 consists of 14 residues. The trim removed 7 bases at V and 0 bases at J, leaving 1 base unmatched. The CDR3 protein is CATRGQTNTGELFF. CDR3 coding DNA: TGTGCCACCAGGGGACAGACGAACACCGGGGAGCTGTTTTTT.

This clonotype was detected many times. This chain joins TRBV25-1 and TRBJ1-6; unclear D gene. This CDR3 region has 13 residues. V lost 0 bases and J lost 13, with 10 bases in between. The germline V gene encodes CDR1 MGHDK and CDR2 SYGVNS. The CDR3: CASSEYLRRPLHF. CDR3 DNA: TGTGCCAGCAGTGAATATCTCCGACGTCCCCTCCACTTT.

The table lists this clonotype with a few counts. The V gene is TRBV6-6, the J gene TRBJ2-7, with 10 bases identical to TRBD2. CDR1 MNHNY and CDR2 SVGAGI come from the germline V gene (reference sequence). There are 16 residues in the CDR3. J gave up 2 bases and V 6 bases, and 10 bases lay outside the gene matches. The CDR3 DNA sequence: TGTGCCAGCAGAACCCCTAGCGGGAGCCTAACCTACGAGCAGTACTTC. As protein: CASRTPSGSLTYEQYF.

This chain joins TRBV15 and TRBJ1-6; the D gene is possibly TRBD1 (5 bases). The CDR3 contains 14 residues. Germline assignment: CDR1 LNHNV and CDR2 YYDKDF (reference sequence). The germline V and J ends were trimmed by 0 bases and 9 bases, with 9 bases remaining between them. Here the CDR3 reads CATSRDAGGSPLHF. The CDR3 nucleotides are TGTGCCACCAGCAGAGATGCGGGGGGTTCACCCCTCCACTTT.

This clonotype was seen only once. The chain recombines TRBV20-1 with TRBJ1-3; no definite D call. The V gene lost 4 bases and the J gene lost 0 bases, with 16 bases spanning the gap. The CDR3 has 16 amino acids. CDR1 and CDR2 from the germline V gene are DFQATT and SNEGSKA (reference sequence). The CDR3 loop is CSANPTGSPSGNTIYF. CDR3 DNA: TGCAGTGCTAACCCCACTGGGAGCCCCTCTGGAAACACCATATATTTT.

The chain combines TRBV29-1 with TRBJ2-5; D remains unclear. The CDR3 is made up of 10 amino acids. Germline assignment: CDR1 SQVTM and CDR2 ANQGSEA. V dropped 8 bases and J dropped 5 bases, with 9 bases sitting between them. The CDR3 protein is CSLLGETQYF. The CDR3, as DNA: TGCAGCCTCCTGGGGGAGACCCAGTACTTC.

This clonotype was counted many times. V is TRBV11-1 and J is TRBJ2-7; unclear D gene. V lost 4 bases and J lost 3, with 10 bases in between. Looked up from germline, CDR1 is SGHAT and CDR2 is FQDESV (reference sequence). The CDR3 sequence is 13 residues long. The CDR3 DNA reads as TGTGCCAGCAGCTACGAAATGAACTACGAGCAGTACTTC. It specifies CASSYEMNYEQYF.

Regarding this clonotype: This sequence may be a read error, since a much larger clone differs from it by one base. The chain combines TRBV2 with TRBJ1-5; 12 bases align to TRBD1. J gave up 6 bases and V 8 bases, and 5 bases lay outside the gene matches. The CDR3 extends over 14 amino acids. Germline V gene sequence: CDR1 SNHLY, CDR2 FYNNEI. CDR3 loop: CASVGTGGRQPQHF. CDR3 coding DNA: TGTGCCAGCGTCGGGACAGGGGGCCGTCAGCCCCAGCATTTT. The complete variable domain, with remaining parts taken from reference TRBV2 and TRBJ1-5, reads EPEVTQTPSHQVTQMGQEVILRCVPISNHLYFYWYRQILGQKVEFLVSFYNNEISEKSEIFDDQFSVERPDGSNFTLKIRSTKLEDSAMYFCASVGTGGRQPQHFGDGTRLSIL.

This clonotype has at least ten counts. V gene TRBV5-4 combines with J gene TRBJ1-6; 7 bases map to TRBD1. The CDR3 sequence is 16 residues long. Germline V CDR1 and CDR2: SGHNT, YYREEE (reference sequence). The ends lost 0 bases at V and 4 bases at J; junction bases unmatched: 4. The CDR3 DNA reads as TGTGCCAGCAGCTTGGAACCGACAGGGTATAATTCACCCCTCCACTTT. It encodes CASSLEPTGYNSPLHF.

This clonotype was observed many times. This CDR3 reads CASSWGQGYEKLFF. The CDR3 DNA follows: TGTGCCAGCAGCTGGGGACAGGGGTATGAAAAACTGTTTTTT. The rearrangement links TRBV7-8 to TRBJ1-4, with 10 bases that match TRBD1. The length of the CDR3 is 14 residues. V lost 4 bases, J lost 6 bases, and 2 bases stayed unmatched. Germline V gene sequence: CDR1 SGHVS, CDR2 FQNEAQ.

This clonotype was recorded a few times. The rearrangement joins TRBV30 to TRBJ1-1; 7 positions agree with TRBD1. The germline V gene encodes CDR1 GTSNPN and CDR2 SVGIG (reference sequence). The CDR3 sequence is 13 residues long. V lost 2 bases, J lost 1 base, and 1 base stayed unmatched. CDR3 nucleotides: TGTGCCTGGAGTAGGGACAGGAACACTGAAGCTTTCTTT. It is translated as CAWSRDRNTEAFF.

The genes are TRBV5-1 and TRBJ1-5; 8 nucleotides match TRBD1. The CDR3 sequence is 14 residues long. Trimming took 8 bases from V and 2 from J; bases not matched to a gene: 6. CDR1 SGHRS and CDR2 YFSETQ come from the germline V gene. Here the CDR3 DNA reads TGCGCCAGTCCGACAGGGGAGGGCAATCAGCCCCAGCATTTT. It yields the protein CASPTGEGNQPQHF. The entire variable domain, with the rest obtained from reference TRBV5-1 and TRBJ1-5, is as follows: KAGVTQTPRYLIKTRGQQVTLSCSPISGHRSVSWYQQTPGQGLQFLFEYFSETQRNKGNFPGRFSGRQFSNSRSEMNVSTLELGDSALYLCASPTGEGNQPQHFGDGTRLSIL.

This clonotype was counted at least ten times. V and J are TRBV5-1 and TRBJ2-7; D might be TRBD2 (6 bases). Trimming shortened V by 2 bases and J by 4 bases, and 13 bases separated the two germline ends. Germline V gene data show CDR1 as SGHRS and CDR2 as YFSETQ. The CDR3 contains 14 residues. CDR3 sequence: CASSFHAGRYEQYF. CDR3 coding DNA: TGCGCCAGCAGCTTCCATGCAGGGAGGTACGAGCAGTACTTC.

Only a few counts were recorded for this clonotype. The genes are TRBV12-3 or TRBV12-4 and TRBJ1-2; the D gene is possibly TRBD1 (6 bases). This CDR3 region has 13 residues. Trimming removed 6 bases from V and 6 bases from J, with 14 bases in between. The CDR3 protein is CASRMTGRDGYTF. CDR3 nucleotides: TGTGCCAGCAGGATGACAGGTCGGGATGGCTACACCTTC.

This clonotype was counted only a few times. The chain recombines TRBV5-5 with TRBJ2-7; 7 bases are a match to TRBD1. J was trimmed by 2 bases and V by 7 bases; bases with no gene match: 12. The V gene's germline CDR1 is SGHKS and CDR2 YYEKEE (reference sequence). The CDR3 consists of 15 residues. As DNA, the CDR3 is TGTGCCAGCCGCCAGTCGGACAGGCATACCTACGAGCAGTACTTC. Translating it yields CASRQSDRHTYEQYF. Full variable domain (remainder filled in from reference TRBV5-5 and TRBJ2-7): DAGVTQSPTHLIKTRGQQVTLRCSPISGHKSVSWYQQVLGQGPQFIFQYYEKEERGRGNFPDRFSARQFPNYSSELNVNALLLGDSALYLCASRQSDRHTYEQYFGPGTRLTVT.

This clonotype was seen many times. This chain links TRBV7-3 with TRBJ2-7; TRBD1 matches 8 bases. The CDR3 has 13 residues. V was pared by 5 bases and J by 6 bases, with 6 bases of the junction left unmatched. Germline CDR1 reads SGHTA; CDR2 reads FQGTGA. CDR3 DNA sequence: TGTGCCAGCAGCGCGGACAGGGAAGGCGAGCAGTACTTC. Its translation is CASSADREGEQYF.

As for this clonotype: An end of the junction differs from the germline gene, which may be a read error. The chain combines TRBV10-3 with TRBJ1-3, with D hard to call. The length of the CDR3 is 18 residues. CDR1 and CDR2 (germline): ENHRY, SYGVKD. The CDR3 loop is CASSYSKPDGAFGNTIYF. Written as DNA, the CDR3 is TGTGCCAGCAGTTACTCGAAACCCGACGGTGCATTTGGAAACACCATATATTTT.

This clonotype was detected a few times. The chain uses TRBV20-1 and TRBJ1-5; perhaps TRBD1 as D (6 bases). The V end lost 6 bases, the J end lost 4 bases, and 16 bases lay between the germline ends. Germline CDR1 and CDR2: DFQATT and SNEGSKA (reference sequence). The CDR3 covers 14 residues. The CDR3 bases are TGCAGTGCGCGAGGACAGTGGGGGAATCAGCCCCAGCATTTT. This codes for CSARGQWGNQPQHF.